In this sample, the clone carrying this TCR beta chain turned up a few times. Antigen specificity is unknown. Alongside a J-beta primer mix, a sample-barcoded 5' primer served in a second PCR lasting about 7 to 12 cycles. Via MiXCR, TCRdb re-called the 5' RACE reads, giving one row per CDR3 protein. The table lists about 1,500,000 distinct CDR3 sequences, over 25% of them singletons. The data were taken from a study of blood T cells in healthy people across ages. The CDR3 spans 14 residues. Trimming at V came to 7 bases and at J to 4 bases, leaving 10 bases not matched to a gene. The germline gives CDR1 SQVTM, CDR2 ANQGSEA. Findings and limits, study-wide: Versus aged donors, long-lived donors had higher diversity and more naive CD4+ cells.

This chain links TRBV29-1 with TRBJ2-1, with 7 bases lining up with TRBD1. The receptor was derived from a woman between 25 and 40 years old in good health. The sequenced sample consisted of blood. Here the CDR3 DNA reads TGCAGCGCCCAAAACAGGGGCCATTACAATGAGCAGTTCTTC. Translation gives CSAQNRGHYNEQFF.